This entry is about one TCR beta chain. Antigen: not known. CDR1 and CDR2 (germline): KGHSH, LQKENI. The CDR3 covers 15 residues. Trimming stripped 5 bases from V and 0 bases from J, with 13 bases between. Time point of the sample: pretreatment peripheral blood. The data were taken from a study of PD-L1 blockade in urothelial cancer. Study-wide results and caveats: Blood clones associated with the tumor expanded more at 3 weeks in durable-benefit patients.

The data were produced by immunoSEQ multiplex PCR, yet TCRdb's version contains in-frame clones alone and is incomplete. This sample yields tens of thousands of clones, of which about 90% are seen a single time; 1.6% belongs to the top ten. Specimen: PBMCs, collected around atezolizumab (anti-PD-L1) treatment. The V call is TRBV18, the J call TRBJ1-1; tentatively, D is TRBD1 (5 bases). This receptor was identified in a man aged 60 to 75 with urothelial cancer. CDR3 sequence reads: CASSSVGLMNTEAFF. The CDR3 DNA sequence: TGTGCCAGCTCATCGGTGGGGCTTATGAACACTGAAGCTTTCTTT.